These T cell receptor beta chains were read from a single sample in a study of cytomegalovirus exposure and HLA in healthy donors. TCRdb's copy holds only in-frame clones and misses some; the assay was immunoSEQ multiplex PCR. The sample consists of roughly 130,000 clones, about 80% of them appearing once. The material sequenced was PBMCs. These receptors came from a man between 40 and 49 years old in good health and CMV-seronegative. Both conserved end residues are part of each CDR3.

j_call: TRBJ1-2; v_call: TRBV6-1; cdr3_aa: CASSGTAVNYGYTF
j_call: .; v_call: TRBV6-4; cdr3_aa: CASSVGPGQGYEQYF
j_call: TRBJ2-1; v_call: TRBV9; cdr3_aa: CASSVTLYSGGASDEQFF
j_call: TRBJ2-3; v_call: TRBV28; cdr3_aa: CASRPPGVTDTQYF
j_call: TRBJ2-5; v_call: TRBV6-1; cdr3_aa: CASSVRRGANPQETQYF
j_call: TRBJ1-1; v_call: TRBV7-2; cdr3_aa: CASSLRQNTEAFF
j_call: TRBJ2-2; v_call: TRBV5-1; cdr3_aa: CASSPVATNTGELFF
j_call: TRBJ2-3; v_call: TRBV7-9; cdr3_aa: CASSLRQGSADTQYF
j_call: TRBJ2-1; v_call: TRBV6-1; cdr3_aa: CASTQGWGNNEQFF
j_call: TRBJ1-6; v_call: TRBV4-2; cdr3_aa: CASSQGDSRSYNSPLHF
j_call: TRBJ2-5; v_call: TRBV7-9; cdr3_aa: CASSQGGDRGVETQYF
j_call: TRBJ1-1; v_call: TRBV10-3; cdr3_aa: CAISDPGVNTEAFF
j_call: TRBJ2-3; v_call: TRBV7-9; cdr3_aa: CASQNRGQYTDTQYF
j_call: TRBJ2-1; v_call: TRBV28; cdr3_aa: CASSPPTSGGANEQFF
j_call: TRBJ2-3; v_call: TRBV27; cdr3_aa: CASSPGTSGSGDTQYF
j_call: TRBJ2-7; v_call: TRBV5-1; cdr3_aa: CASRIAGEPFYEQYF
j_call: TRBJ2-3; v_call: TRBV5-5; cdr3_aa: CASSLVQGPSTDTQYF
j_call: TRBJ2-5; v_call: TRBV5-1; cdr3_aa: CASSRQKETQYF
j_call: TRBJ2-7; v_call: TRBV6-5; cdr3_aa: CASSYSGGRGAYEQYF
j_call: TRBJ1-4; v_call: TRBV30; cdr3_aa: CAWAGTGEKLFF
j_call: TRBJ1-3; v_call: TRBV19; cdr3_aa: CASSTGTGSLGGNTIYF
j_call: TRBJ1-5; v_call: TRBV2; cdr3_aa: CASSPTGNNQPQHF
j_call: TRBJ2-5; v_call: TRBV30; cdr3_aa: CAWSDRLAGYF
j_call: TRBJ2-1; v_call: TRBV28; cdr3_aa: CASTLRTGGNEQFF
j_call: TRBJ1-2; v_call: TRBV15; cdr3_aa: CATSRDSRGQGMGSYTF
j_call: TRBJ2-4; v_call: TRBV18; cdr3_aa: CASSWTDVDIQYF
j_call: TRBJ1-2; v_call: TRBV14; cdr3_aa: CASSQGDRVKGYTF
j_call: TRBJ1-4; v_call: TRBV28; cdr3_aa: CASSPPTGIRANEKLFF
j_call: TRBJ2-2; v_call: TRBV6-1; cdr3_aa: CASSDLGVTGELFF
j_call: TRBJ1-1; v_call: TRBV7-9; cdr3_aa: CASSLPGGDTEAFF
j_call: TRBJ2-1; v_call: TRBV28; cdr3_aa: CASRLGGDYNEQFF
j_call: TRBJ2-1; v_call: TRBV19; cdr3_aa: CASSPPPGKGSYNEQFF
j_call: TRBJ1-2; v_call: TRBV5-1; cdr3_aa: CASSLALTGIDGYTF
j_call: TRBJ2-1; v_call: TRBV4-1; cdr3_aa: CASSQDRASGTYNEQFF
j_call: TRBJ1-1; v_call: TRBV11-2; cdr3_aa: CASARGLAEAFF
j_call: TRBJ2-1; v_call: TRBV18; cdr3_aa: CASSPPGGGHNEQFF
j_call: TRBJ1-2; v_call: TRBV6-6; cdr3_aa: CASSLTREYGYTF
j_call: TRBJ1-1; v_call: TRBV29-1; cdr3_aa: CSVDSEKNTEAFF
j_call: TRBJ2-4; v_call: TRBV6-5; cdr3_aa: CASSSSGNIQYF
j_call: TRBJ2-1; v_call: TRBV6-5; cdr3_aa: CASSYSRGGAYNEQFF
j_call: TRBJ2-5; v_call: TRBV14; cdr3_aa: CASSHLAGKETQYF
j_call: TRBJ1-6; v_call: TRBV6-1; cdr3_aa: CAIPRESSYNSPLHF
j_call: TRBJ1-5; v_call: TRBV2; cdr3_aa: CASSEITGYQPQHF
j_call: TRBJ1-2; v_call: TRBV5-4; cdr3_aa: CASSLGQFYGYTF
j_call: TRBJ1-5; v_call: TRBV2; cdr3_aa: CASTQTGLSNQPQHF
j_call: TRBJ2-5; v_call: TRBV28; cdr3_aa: CASSLLAIAGRAETQYF
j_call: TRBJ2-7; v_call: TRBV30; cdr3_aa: CAWAGLVGEQYF
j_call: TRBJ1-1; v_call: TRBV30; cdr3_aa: CAWSYGTGEAFF
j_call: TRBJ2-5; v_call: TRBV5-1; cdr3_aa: CASSLEPGRYQETQYF
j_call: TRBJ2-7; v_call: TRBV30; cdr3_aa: CAWSVSGYEQYF
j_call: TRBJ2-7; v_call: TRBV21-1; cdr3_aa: CASSLYLEQYF
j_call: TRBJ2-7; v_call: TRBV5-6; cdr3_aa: CASSRRSGLSYEQYF
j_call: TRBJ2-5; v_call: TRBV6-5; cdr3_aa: CASSYSSARETQYF
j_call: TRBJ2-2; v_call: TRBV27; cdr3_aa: CASSWTSNWAGELFF
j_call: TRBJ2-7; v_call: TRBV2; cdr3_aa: CASSERAQNYEQYF
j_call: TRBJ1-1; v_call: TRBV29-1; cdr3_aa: CSVEKDRGNTEAFF
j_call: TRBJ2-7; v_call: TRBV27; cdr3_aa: CASSLSSRDEQYF
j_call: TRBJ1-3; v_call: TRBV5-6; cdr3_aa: CASSLGQGTGNTIYF
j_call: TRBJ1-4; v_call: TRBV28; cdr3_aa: CASGSGVEKLFF
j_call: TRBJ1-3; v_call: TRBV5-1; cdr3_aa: CASSGQGGGNTIYF